Following are 2 T cell receptor beta chains from one sample sequenced in a study of blood T cell repertoires in COVID-19. Sequenced by immunoSEQ multiplex PCR; TCRdb stores in-frame clones only, minus some. Of around 50,000 clones listed, approximately 78% are singletons. The material sequenced was peripheral blood. These receptors came from a woman aged 80 or over with acute or convalescent COVID-19.

The chain combines TRBV2 with TRBJ2-4; D unresolved. This CDR3 is built from 13 residues. Trimming removed 6 bases at V and 8 bases at J, with 14 bases between. CDR1 is SNHLY, CDR2 FYNNEI, per germline. The CDR3 sequence is CASRVPVTDIQYF. DNA of the CDR3: TGTGCCAGCAGAGTCCCCGTAACGGACATTCAGTACTTC.

This clone was detected only once. This chain joins TRBV3-1 (or the pseudogene TRBV3-2) and TRBJ2-1; 13 bases align to TRBD2. J lost 9 bases, V lost 1 base, and 9 bases had no gene match. The CDR3 has 17 amino acids. Germline values: CDR1 LGHDT, CDR2 YNNKEL (reference sequence). The CDR3 protein is CASSQGLRLAGGGEQFF. CDR3 in DNA: TGTGCCAGCAGCCAAGGGCTACGACTAGCGGGAGGAGGTGAGCAGTTCTTC.